The source of this TCR beta chain is a study of cytomegalovirus exposure and HLA in healthy donors. The PCR contained 60 Vbeta and 13 Jbeta primers. Data came from immunoSEQ multiplex PCR; TCRdb stores just in-frame clones and leaves some out. The table includes 120,000 to 150,000 clones, 75% to 80% detected once. Only a few counts were recorded for this clone. Antigen: not known. V lost 2 bases to trimming and J lost 2 bases, with 3 bases between them. This CDR3 has 12 residues. Germline CDR1 is ENHRY and CDR2 is SYGVKD. The study, taken as a whole, reports: Later analysis suggested links between common viral pathogens and several top significant clusters.

The sequenced sample was PBMCs. The J gene is TRBJ2-5, the V gene TRBV10-3; no clear D gene. The TCR sequence derives from a woman aged 25 to 39 in good health and CMV-seronegative. CDR3 bases: TGTGCCATCAGTGAGACACAAGAGACCCAGTACTTC. Translation gives CAISETQETQYF.